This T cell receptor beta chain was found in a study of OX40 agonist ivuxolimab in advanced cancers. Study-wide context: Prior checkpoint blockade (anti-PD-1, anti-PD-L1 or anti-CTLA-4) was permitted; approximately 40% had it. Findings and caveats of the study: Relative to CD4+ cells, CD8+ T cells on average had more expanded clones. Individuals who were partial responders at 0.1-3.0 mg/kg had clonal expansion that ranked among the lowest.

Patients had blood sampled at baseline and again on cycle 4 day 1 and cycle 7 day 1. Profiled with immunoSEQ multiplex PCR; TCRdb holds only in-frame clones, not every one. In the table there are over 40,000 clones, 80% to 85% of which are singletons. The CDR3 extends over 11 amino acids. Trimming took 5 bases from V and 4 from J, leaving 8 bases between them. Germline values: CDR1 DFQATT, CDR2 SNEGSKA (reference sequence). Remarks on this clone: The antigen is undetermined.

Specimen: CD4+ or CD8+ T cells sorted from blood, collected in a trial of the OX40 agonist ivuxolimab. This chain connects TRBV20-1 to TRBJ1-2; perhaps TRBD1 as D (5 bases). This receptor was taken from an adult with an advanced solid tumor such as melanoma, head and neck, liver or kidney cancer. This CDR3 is CSAQGSYGYTF. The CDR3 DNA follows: TGCAGTGCTCAGGGCTCCTATGGCTACACCTTC.